Presented here are 25 T cell receptor beta chains from one specimen sequenced in a study of OX40 agonist ivuxolimab in advanced cancers. The data were produced by immunoSEQ multiplex PCR, yet TCRdb's version contains in-frame clones alone and is incomplete. The table shows 65,000 to 95,000 clones, with 90% occurring only once. Specimen: CD4+ or CD8+ T cells sorted from blood, collected in a trial of the OX40 agonist ivuxolimab. The receptor set was obtained from an adult with an advanced solid tumor such as melanoma, head and neck, liver or kidney cancer.

This sequence joins TRBV6-6 and TRBJ1-6; no clear D. The CDR3 extends over 15 amino acids. The V end lost 5 bases, the J end lost 9 bases, and 17 bases lay between the germline ends. Germline lookup yields CDR1 MNHNY and CDR2 SVGAGI (reference sequence). CDR3 protein: CASSDTTGRTSPLHF. CDR3 sequence (DNA): TGTGCCAGCAGTGATACTACCGGGAGGACTTCACCCCTCCACTTT.

This sequence joins TRBV11-1 and TRBJ2-3; D remains unclear. This CDR3 is built from 14 residues. V lost 5 bases and J 0 bases, leaving 9 bases between the germline ends. CDR1 is SGHAT and CDR2 is FQDESV in the germline V gene (reference sequence). Here the CDR3 reads CASSPRQSTDTQYF. The CDR3 bases are TGTGCCAGCAGCCCAAGGCAGAGCACAGATACGCAGTATTTT.

The rearrangement joins TRBV5-5 to TRBJ1-5; D remains ambiguous. The CDR3 has 14 amino acids. Looked up from germline, CDR1 is SGHKS and CDR2 is YYEKEE (reference sequence). V shed 1 base and J shed 4 bases, with 9 bases lying between them. This CDR3 is CASSLSRDNQPQHF. Here the CDR3 DNA reads TGTGCCAGCAGCTTGTCCCGGGATAATCAGCCCCAGCATTTT.

J is TRBJ1-5 and V is TRBV7-2; TRBD1 matches at 7 bases. CDR3 length: 15 residues. Per germline, CDR1 SGHTA and CDR2 FQGNSA. V was pared by 5 bases and J by 1 base, with 5 bases of the junction left unmatched. In DNA, the CDR3 is TGTGCCAGCAGCGCCGGACAGGCGAGCAATCAGCCCCAGCATTTT. Translating gives CASSAGQASNQPQHF.

The rearrangement uses TRBV9 and TRBJ2-1; D might be TRBD2 (5 bases). The CDR3 loop spans 15 amino acids. Trimming removed 7 bases from V and 7 bases from J, with 21 bases in between. Germline-derived CDR1 and CDR2 are SGDLS and YYNGEE. The CDR3 sequence is CASDTLGRARNEQFF. For the CDR3, the DNA is TGTGCCAGCGATACGCTAGGGCGGGCTAGGAATGAGCAGTTCTTC.

This chain links TRBV18 with TRBJ2-4, with no clear D. V was clipped by 1 base and J by 7 bases, with 14 bases between them. Germline CDR1 is KGHSH and CDR2 is LQKENI. CDR3 size: 15 residues. The CDR3 reads CASSPQTGRPNIQYF. In DNA, the CDR3 is TGTGCCAGCTCACCACAGACGGGCAGGCCCAACATTCAGTACTTC. The full variable domain, with the rest looked up from reference TRBV18 and TRBJ2-4, is NAGVMQNPRHLVRRRGQEARLRCSPMKGHSHVYWYRQLPEEGLKFMVYLQKENIIDESGMPKERFSAEFPKEGPSILRIQQVVRGDSAAYFCASSPQTGRPNIQYFGAGTRLSVL.

In nucleotides, the CDR3 is TGTGCCAGCAGGAGGGACTACAATGAGCAGTTCTTC. Protein sequence: CASRRDYNEQFF. The chain combines TRBV7-9 with TRBJ2-1; possible D gene TRBD2, 5 bases. Germline V gene sequence: CDR1 SEHNR, CDR2 FQNEAQ (reference sequence). This CDR3 has 12 residues. V gave up 6 bases and J gave up 3 bases, with 6 bases separating them.

This clone was recorded once. The gene calls are TRBV7-3 and TRBJ2-2; 7 nucleotides match TRBD1. V was clipped by 6 bases and J by 0 bases; unmatched bases: 4. The CDR3 is 15 residues long. Germline V CDR1 and CDR2: SGHTA, FQGTGA. The CDR3 region has the DNA TGTGCCAGCAGTCGGGACAGCTCGAACACCGGGGAGCTGTTTTTT. This encodes CASSRDSSNTGELFF.

The chain has TRBV4-1 and TRBJ2-2; 15 bases map to TRBD2. The CDR3 spans 19 residues. CDR1 is MGHRA, CDR2 YSYEKL, per germline. The V and J ends lost 0 bases and 3 bases, in that order; junction bases with no gene match: 5. CDR3 loop: CASSQDWGLAGGDTGELFF. The CDR3 DNA follows: TGCGCCAGCAGCCAAGATTGGGGACTAGCGGGGGGAGACACCGGGGAGCTGTTTTTT.

This chain links TRBV5-1 with TRBJ2-3; 12 bases map to TRBD2. Germline CDR1 and CDR2: SGHRS and YFSETQ. V lost 4 bases and J lost 4; bases outside the gene matches: 4. This CDR3 region has 15 residues. The CDR3 bases are TGCGCCAGCAGCCCTAGCGGGGGGGCCCCAGATACGCAGTATTTT. This sequence encodes CASSPSGGAPDTQYF. The complete variable domain, with remaining parts taken from reference TRBV5-1 and TRBJ2-3, reads KAGVTQTPRYLIKTRGQQVTLSCSPISGHRSVSWYQQTPGQGLQFLFEYFSETQRNKGNFPGRFSGRQFSNSRSEMNVSTLELGDSALYLCASSPSGGAPDTQYFGPGTRLTVL.

Notes on this clone: In the same sample, other DNA sequences code for this CDR3. This chain connects TRBV5-1 to TRBJ1-2; 7 bases agree with TRBD1. This CDR3 contains 12 residues. With 2 bases clipped from V and 6 bases from J, the junction kept 1 base outside the gene matches. Germline assignment: CDR1 SGHRS and CDR2 YFSETQ. In nucleotides, the CDR3 is TGCGCCAGCAGCTTCCAGGGGGATGGCTACACCTTC. Translated: CASSFQGDGYTF.

The sample holds one count of this clone. V and J are TRBV2 and TRBJ2-3, with 7 bases that match TRBD2. This CDR3 region has 16 residues. Looked up from germline, CDR1 is SNHLY and CDR2 is FYNNEI. Trimming removed 3 bases from V and 0 bases from J; junction bases left unmatched: 6. The CDR3 DNA sequence: TGTGCCAGCAGTGATTTCGGGACTATCAGCACAGATACGCAGTATTTT. It specifies CASSDFGTISTDTQYF. The entire variable domain, with the rest obtained from reference TRBV2 and TRBJ2-3, is as follows: EPEVTQTPSHQVTQMGQEVILRCVPISNHLYFYWYRQILGQKVEFLVSFYNNEISEKSEIFDDQFSVERPDGSNFTLKIRSTKLEDSAMYFCASSDFGTISTDTQYFGPGTRLTVL.

The chain recombines TRBV6-1 with TRBJ2-7; 8 bases match TRBD1. Germline CDR1 and CDR2: MNHNS and SASEGT. Losses at the gene ends were 3 bases for V and 6 bases for J; bases not matched to a gene: 4. The CDR3 contains 13 residues. As DNA, the CDR3 is TGTGCCAGCAGTGATCAGGGGGCTACCGAGCAGTACGTC. This encodes CASSDQGATEQYV.

The V gene is TRBV30, the J gene TRBJ2-7; unclear D gene. Trimming removed 8 bases at V and 1 base at J, with 18 bases between. The CDR3 is made up of 14 amino acids. Germline V gives CDR1 GTSNPN, CDR2 SVGIG (reference sequence). The CDR3 loop is CALTLQGYSYEQYF. The CDR3 region has the DNA TGTGCCCTCACACTGCAAGGTTATTCCTACGAGCAGTACTTC.

The chain is built from TRBV4-2 and TRBJ2-2; D possibly matches TRBD1 or TRBD2 (6 bases each). The CDR3 sequence is 18 residues long. Germline CDR1 and CDR2: LGHNA and YNFKEQ. Trimming removed 0 bases at V and 0 bases at J, with 14 bases between. The chain's CDR3 is CASSQEPGGGTNTGELFF. The CDR3 DNA sequence: TGTGCCAGCAGCCAAGAGCCCGGGGGCGGGACGAACACCGGGGAGCTGTTTTTT.

V is TRBV7-9 and J is TRBJ1-1; weak D call: TRBD1 (6 bases). V was cut by 7 bases and J by 4 bases, with 13 bases left in between. The CDR3 sequence is 13 residues long. CDR1 and CDR2 from the germline V gene are SEHNR and FQNEAQ (reference sequence). The CDR3 DNA follows: TGTGCCAGCACCCAGGGACAAGCCACTGAAGCTTTCTTT. Translating it yields CASTQGQATEAFF. Complete variable domain (other parts from reference TRBV7-9 and TRBJ1-1): DTGVSQNPRHKITKRGQNVTFRCDPISEHNRLYWYRQTLGQGPEFLTYFQNEAQLEKSRLLSDRFSAERPKGSFSTLEIQRTEQGDSAMYLCASTQGQATEAFFGQGTRLTVV.

This clone has a single count. The chain recombines TRBV19 with TRBJ1-6, with D perhaps matching TRBD1 (5 bases). This CDR3 comprises 15 residues. Trimming took 3 bases from V and 6 from J, leaving 12 bases between them. Germline CDR1 and CDR2: LNHDA and SQIVND (reference sequence). CDR3 coding DNA: TGTGCCAGTAGTATGGGGCAGGAGGTTAATTCACCCCTCCACTTT. This translates into CASSMGQEVNSPLHF.

The chain has TRBV18 and TRBJ2-3; the match to TRBD1 covers 8 bases. V was clipped by 5 bases and J by 5 bases; unmatched bases: 6. Germline V CDR1 and CDR2: KGHSH, LQKENI. This CDR3 comprises 14 residues. The CDR3: CASSSRGLEDTQYF. The CDR3 nucleotides read TGTGCCAGCTCATCCAGGGGGCTGGAAGATACGCAGTATTTT.

This clone came up once. The chain has TRBV18 and TRBJ1-2; D remains unclear. Germline lookup yields CDR1 KGHSH and CDR2 LQKENI. The CDR3 totals 14 residues. V lost 1 base, J lost 9 bases, and 15 bases lay in between. CDR3 sequence reads: CASSPLEEIYSYTF. The CDR3 coding sequence is TGTGCCAGCTCACCACTCGAGGAAATTTATAGCTACACCTTC.

This sequence joins TRBV9 and TRBJ1-2; D may be TRBD1 (5 bases). The CDR3 runs 13 residues. V shed 3 bases and J shed 5 bases, with 11 bases lying between them. Germline values: CDR1 SGDLS, CDR2 YYNGEE. Here the CDR3 reads CASSARDQYGYTF. The CDR3 DNA is TGTGCCAGCAGCGCCAGGGATCAGTATGGCTACACCTTC.

The CDR3, as DNA: TGTGCCAGCAGTCAGCTAGCGGGGCCAAGGGATACGCAGTATTTT. This translates into CASSQLAGPRDTQYF. The rearrangement uses TRBV13 and TRBJ2-3, with TRBD2 identical over 9 bases. This CDR3 is 15 amino acids long. Unmatched junction bases numbered 10, after V lost 6 bases and J lost 6 bases. The V gene's germline CDR1 is PRHDT and CDR2 FYEKMQ (reference sequence).

The chain recombines TRBV5-5 with TRBJ1-3; D gene unclear. The CDR3 contains 15 residues. Between the trimmed V and J ends, which lost 4 bases and 0 bases, there was a span of 11 bases. CDR1 is SGHKS, CDR2 YYEKEE, per germline (reference sequence). CDR3 coding DNA: TGTGCCAGCAGCACCCGAAGTATCTCTGGAAACACCATATATTTT. It codes for CASSTRSISGNTIYF.

The rearrangement uses TRBV7-9 and TRBJ2-3; 12 nucleotides line up with TRBD1. From germline, CDR1 is SEHNR and CDR2 FQNEAQ (reference sequence). J was trimmed by 5 bases and V by 5 bases; bases with no gene match: 8. This CDR3 is built from 16 residues. The CDR3 reads CASSDTGTGGRDTQYF. CDR3 coding DNA: TGTGCCAGCAGCGACACCGGGACAGGGGGCCGAGATACGCAGTATTTT.

Only one count was recorded for this clone. V gene TRBV30 combines with J gene TRBJ2-7; D is unresolved. This CDR3 comprises 11 residues. Germline assignment: CDR1 GTSNPN and CDR2 SVGIG (reference sequence). V lost 3 bases, J lost 0 bases, and 3 bases lay in between. The CDR3: CAWSHSYEQYF. The CDR3 nucleotides read TGTGCCTGGAGCCACTCCTACGAGCAGTACTTC.

Details on this clone: This sample also contains other DNA sequences that code for the same CDR3. The chain employs TRBV19 and TRBJ1-2; D ambiguous. Germline loops: CDR1 LNHDA, CDR2 SQIVND (reference sequence). The length of the CDR3 is 14 residues. V was trimmed by 1 base and J by 4 bases, leaving 10 bases between them. For the CDR3, the DNA is TGTGCCAGTAGTATAGGTCGCGGCAGCTATGGCTACACCTTC. Protein: CASSIGRGSYGYTF.